This T cell receptor (beta chain) appears in the sequencing data of a study of regulatory T cells in long-lasting Graves disease (dated by TCRdb to the early 2020s). At the level of the whole study: Newly diagnosed Graves' disease patients had taken antithyroid drugs for less than 3 months. The study was conducted in China and was registered as a clinical trial. A total of roughly 35 samples underwent TCR sequencing: around 13 from persistent and about 20 from newly diagnosed Graves' disease patients. This study used TCR sequencing and RNA sequencing of peripheral blood to compare persistent Graves' disease patients against newly diagnosed Graves' disease patients.

The library was prepared using multiplex PCR. Sequencing relied on an Illumina HiSeq 4000. TCR beta libraries were built with iRepertoire HTBI primers and Arm-PCR amplification of CDR3 regions. Before sequencing, the PCR products underwent gel purification. Turning to the authors' computational methods: A total of fewer than 65 TRBV and about 13 TRBJ segments were identified across samples and were used for gene usage analysis of CDR3 amino acid clonotypes. Filtered high-quality paired reads were merged into contigs using COPE and FqMerger. BLAST was used to align contigs to the IMGT TRBV, TRBD and TRBJ reference genes, and CDR3 was defined following IMGT. Clonotypes above 0.1% frequency were classified as highly expanded clones. Repertoire diversity was measured by Shannon entropy, and V-J evenness by the Gini coefficient. Public clonotypes were defined as clonotypes shared by more than one individual. The public reads were reprocessed in TCRdb via fastp at Q25 and MiXCR, keeping in-frame beta chains. Rows merge per CDR3 protein into single entries with the most common DNA and genes. TCRdb, not the original authors, processed these V and J calls. The sample records roughly 320,000 distinct CDR3 sequences, 16% of which are singletons. The ten largest clonotypes hold 30% of the sample.

This clonotype was seen ten or more times. The antigen it binds to is not known. No much larger clonotype is one base removed from it; base qualities were not supplied. This specimen's time point label, per the study, means: newly diagnosed GD, antithyroid drugs for less than 3 months. For both TCR sequencing and RNA sequencing, RNA was extracted from PBMCs in TRIzol. The diagnosis of Graves' disease followed American Thyroid Association guidelines. Patients for the study were recruited at an endocrinology department in Xi'an, China. Each patient gave approximately 10 milliliters of peripheral blood, collected in an EDTA anticoagulant tube. Ficoll Paque Plus density gradient separation was used to isolate PBMCs, and no further T cell sorting was performed. An Agilent 2100 Bioanalyzer and agarose gel were used to check RNA quality, while a NanoDrop 2000 measured RNA concentration. Summary of the overall study and its limitations: TRBV28, TRBJ1-2 and TRBJ2-5 were preferentially used in persistent disease, while TRBV20-1 and TRBJ2-1 were favored in newly diagnosed disease. More public clonotypes were shared among persistent patients (roughly 2,700) than among newly diagnosed patients (966). The small sample size was acknowledged by the authors as a limitation that may reduce accuracy. Lower TCR Shannon entropy and fewer highly expanded clones were observed in persistent Graves' disease patients than in newly diagnosed patients, which suggested clonal expansion. Sequencing and analysis were limited to the TCR beta chain. Because the primary lesion, thyroid tissue, could not be accessed, the study looked at peripheral blood alone.

Between the V and J ends, shortened by 2 bases and 1 base respectively, the junction contains 6 bases. From cysteine to phenylalanine, the CDR3 is 13 amino acids long. Left in the record is the CDR3 DNA by itself, 39 bases read in frame from the first base. CDR1 and CDR2 are read off the germline V gene as SGHRS and YFSETQ. The same data also contributed to another study, on T cells in Graves' hyperthyroidism and ophthalmopathy. The second study's paper adds: Graves' hyperthyroidism was defined as stable when no progression to ophthalmopathy occurred over 18 months of follow-up. Hyperthyroidism patients were newly diagnosed, had a disease duration of under 2 months, and were aged 18 to 65 years. The study excluded patients with uncontrolled infections, other autoimmune diseases, pregnancy or lactation. Clinical symptoms, serum thyroxine and TRAb, thyroid ultrasound, and orbital computed tomography formed the basis for the diagnoses. A first-round RT-PCR of the TCR CDR3 used the HTBI primer set with the Qiagen OneStep RT-PCR kit. Blood samples also contained most of the expanded thyroid clonotypes (frequency above 0.001), which suggests that blood repertoires may reflect thyroid immune responses. A 13 V-J signature model separated ophthalmopathy from stable hyperthyroidism, with about 88% sensitivity and around 84% specificity in cross-validation and 80%/75% in testing. During validation, the model predicted progression to ophthalmopathy a median of about 6.5 months ahead of onset, with approximately 71% sensitivity and about 72% specificity. To identify distinguishing TCR V-J signatures, a discovery cohort of about a hundred patients was used, comprising 43 with Graves' ophthalmopathy and 57 with stable Graves' hyperthyroidism. Whether ophthalmopathy could be predicted prospectively was tested in an independent validation cohort made up of approximately 19 hyperthyroidism patients plus 17 patients who later progressed to ophthalmopathy. The roughly 91 discovery patients were randomly split 7:3 into training and test sets. Thyroid tissue and blood T-cell repertoires from roughly 6 Graves' hyperthyroidism patients were also compared in the study. After sampling, hyperthyroidism patients received methimazole starting at 30 mg daily, and ophthalmopathy patients received high-dose intravenous methylprednisolone. Libraries were constructed in a second round of multiplex PCR, after which size selection and purification were carried out. The libraries were sequenced on an Illumina HiSeq2000 using paired-end 100 bp reads. Raw data were processed with SOAPnuke, discarding reads with adapters, uncalled bases, mean Phred below 15, or no exact constant-primer or identifier match. COPE v1.2.5 was used to merge high-quality paired reads, and clonotypes were defined as unique nucleotide sequences. Clonotypes were aligned to IMGT TRBV, TRBD and TRBJ reference segments using MiTCR v1.1. The analysis included only V-J combinations with a frequency above 0.0001, which together covered 99% to 99.2% of the repertoires. The TCS score was defined as the ratio of F50 (clonal expansion) to E x V (chaos), calculated using BLOSUM62-based TCRdist between CDR3 peptides within each V-J. Welch's t-statistics and random forest reduced some 510 V-J features to roughly 13, which were used in a naive Bayes classifier (R e1071). No statistical method was used to fix the sample size in advance, and group allocation was not hidden from the investigators. TCR Vbeta CDR3 sequencing of 140 or so peripheral blood samples (roughly 41 ophthalmopathy, around 80 hyperthyroidism and approximately 17 progressor patients) is reported in the paper.

This receptor was obtained from a man aged 35 to 55 with Graves disease. Donor details come from another sample of the same person, matched by shared clones. The chain employs TRBV5-1 and TRBJ1-1; the D gene is not confidently resolved. Here the sequenced sample was peripheral blood mononuclear cells (PBMCs), taken at new diagnosis, from a patient treated with antithyroid drugs. The sequenced DNA: TGCGCCAGCAGCTTACAGACGAACACTGAAGCTTTCTTT. This sequence encodes CASSLQTNTEAFF.